This T cell receptor beta chain was observed in a study of CD8 T cells in ankylosing spondylitis. The study, taken as a whole, reports: Seemingly characteristic of ankylosing spondylitis blood was a TCR beta motif consisting of roughly 8 highly homologous variants.

Using its own MiXCR run on the 5' RACE reads, TCRdb lists one record per CDR3 protein. This table holds around 140,000 distinct CDR3 sequences, under 20% found once. Regarding this clonotype: Its specificity is not known.

This CDR3 spans 12 amino acids. Germline loops: CDR1 SGDLS, CDR2 YYNGEE. Deletions cut 3 bases from V and 6 bases from J, with 10 bases between. What was sequenced was blood, either unsorted or a sorted T cell fraction (not recorded which). The V gene is TRBV9, the J gene TRBJ2-7; D is possibly TRBD1 or TRBD2 (5 bases each). The TCR originated in a male donor with ankylosing spondylitis. CDR3 bases: TGTGCCAGCAGCGCGAGGGGTAGCGAGCAGTACTTC. This sequence encodes CASSARGSEQYF.